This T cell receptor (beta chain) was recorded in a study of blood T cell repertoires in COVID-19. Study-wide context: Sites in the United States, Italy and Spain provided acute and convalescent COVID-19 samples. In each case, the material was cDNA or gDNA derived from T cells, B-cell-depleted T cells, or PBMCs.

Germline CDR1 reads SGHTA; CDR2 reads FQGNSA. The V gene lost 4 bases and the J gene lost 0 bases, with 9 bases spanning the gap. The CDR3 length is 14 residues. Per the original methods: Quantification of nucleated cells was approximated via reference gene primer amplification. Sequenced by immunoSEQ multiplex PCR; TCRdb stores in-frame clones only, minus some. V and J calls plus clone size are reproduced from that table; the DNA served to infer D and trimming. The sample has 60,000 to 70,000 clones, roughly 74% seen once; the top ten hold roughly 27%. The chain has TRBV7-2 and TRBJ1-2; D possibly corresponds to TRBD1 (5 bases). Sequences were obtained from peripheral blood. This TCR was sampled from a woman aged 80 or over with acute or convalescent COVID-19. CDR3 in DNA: TGTGCCAGCAGCTCGACAGCAACTAACTATGGCTACACCTTC. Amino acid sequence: CASSSTATNYGYTF.